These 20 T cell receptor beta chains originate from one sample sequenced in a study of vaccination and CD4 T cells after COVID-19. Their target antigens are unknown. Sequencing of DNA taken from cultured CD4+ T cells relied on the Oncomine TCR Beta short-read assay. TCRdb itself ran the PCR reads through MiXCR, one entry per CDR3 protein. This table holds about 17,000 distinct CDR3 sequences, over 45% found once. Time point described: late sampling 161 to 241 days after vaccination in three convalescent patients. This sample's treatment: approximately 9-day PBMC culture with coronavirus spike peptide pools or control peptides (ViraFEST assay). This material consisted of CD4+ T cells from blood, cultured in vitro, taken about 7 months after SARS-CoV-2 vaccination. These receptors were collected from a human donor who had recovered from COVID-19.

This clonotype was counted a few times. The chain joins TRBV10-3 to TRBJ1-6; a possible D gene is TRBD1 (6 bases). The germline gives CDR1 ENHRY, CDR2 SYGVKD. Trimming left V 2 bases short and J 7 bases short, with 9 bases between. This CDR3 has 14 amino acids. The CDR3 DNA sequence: TGTGCCATCAGTGAGCCCCAGGGGAATTCACCCCTCCACTTT. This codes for CAISEPQGNSPLHF.

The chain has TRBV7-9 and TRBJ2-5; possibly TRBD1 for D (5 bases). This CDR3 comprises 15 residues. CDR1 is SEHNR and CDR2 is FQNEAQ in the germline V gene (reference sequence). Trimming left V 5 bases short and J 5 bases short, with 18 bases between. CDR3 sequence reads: CASSPRGGETETQYF. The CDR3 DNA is TGTGCCAGCAGCCCTAGGGGTGGGGAAACGGAGACCCAGTACTTC.

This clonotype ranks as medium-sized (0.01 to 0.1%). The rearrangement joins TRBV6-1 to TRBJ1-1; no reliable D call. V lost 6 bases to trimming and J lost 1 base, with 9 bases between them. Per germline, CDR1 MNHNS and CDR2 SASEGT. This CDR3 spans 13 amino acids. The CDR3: CASSVTRNTEAFF. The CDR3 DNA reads TGTGCCAGCAGCGTAACACGGAACACTGAAGCTTTCTTT.

The CDR3 sequence: CASSLNRQGYEQFF. The CDR3 nucleotides are TGTGCCAGCAGCCTAAATAGACAGGGTTATGAGCAGTTCTTC. This chain links TRBV7-2 with TRBJ2-1; 7 bases line up with TRBD1. The CDR3 length is 14 residues. Germline CDR1 reads SGHTA; CDR2 reads FQGNSA. Trimming took 5 bases from V and 8 from J; bases not matched to a gene: 9.

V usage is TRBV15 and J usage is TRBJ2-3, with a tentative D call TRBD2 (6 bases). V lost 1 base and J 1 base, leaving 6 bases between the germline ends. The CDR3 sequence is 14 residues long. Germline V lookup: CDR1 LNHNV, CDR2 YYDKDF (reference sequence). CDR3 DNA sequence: TGTGCCACCAGCAGAGGGGGGGGCACAGATACGCAGTATTTT. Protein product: CATSRGGGTDTQYF.

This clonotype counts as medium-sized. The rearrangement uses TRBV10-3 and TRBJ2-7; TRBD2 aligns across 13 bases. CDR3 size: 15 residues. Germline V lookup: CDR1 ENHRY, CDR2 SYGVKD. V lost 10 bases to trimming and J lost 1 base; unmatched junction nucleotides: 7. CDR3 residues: CATRTSGSLSYEQYF. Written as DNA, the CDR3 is TGTGCCACCAGGACTAGCGGGAGCTTGTCCTACGAGCAGTACTTC.

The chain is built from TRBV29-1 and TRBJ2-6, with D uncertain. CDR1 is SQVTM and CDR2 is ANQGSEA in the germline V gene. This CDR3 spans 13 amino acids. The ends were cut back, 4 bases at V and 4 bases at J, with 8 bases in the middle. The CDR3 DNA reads TGCAGCGTTGGGTTGTCCGGGGCCAACGTCCTGACTTTC. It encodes CSVGLSGANVLTF.

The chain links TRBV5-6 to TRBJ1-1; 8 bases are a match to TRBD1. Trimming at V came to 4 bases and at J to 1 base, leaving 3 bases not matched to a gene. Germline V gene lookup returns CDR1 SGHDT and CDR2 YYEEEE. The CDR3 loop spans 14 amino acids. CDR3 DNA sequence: TGTGCCAGCAGCCGACAGGGGACGAACACTGAAGCTTTCTTT. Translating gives CASSRQGTNTEAFF. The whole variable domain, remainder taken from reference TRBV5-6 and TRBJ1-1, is DAGVTQSPTHLIKTRGQQVTLRCSPKSGHDTVSWYQQALGQGPQFIFQYYEEEERQRGNFPDRFSGHQFPNYSSELNVNALLLGDSALYLCASSRQGTNTEAFFGQGTRLTVV.

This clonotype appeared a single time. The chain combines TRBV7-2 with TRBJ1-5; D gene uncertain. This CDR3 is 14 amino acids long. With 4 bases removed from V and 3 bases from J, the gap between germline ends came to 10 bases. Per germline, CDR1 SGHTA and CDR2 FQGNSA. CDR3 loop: CASSSLALNQPQHF. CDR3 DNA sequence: TGTGCCAGCAGCTCACTAGCCCTCAATCAGCCCCAGCATTTT.

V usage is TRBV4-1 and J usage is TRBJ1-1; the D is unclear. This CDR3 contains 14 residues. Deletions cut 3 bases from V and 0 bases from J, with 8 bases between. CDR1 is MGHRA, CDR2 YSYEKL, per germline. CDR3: CASSHNLMNTEAFF. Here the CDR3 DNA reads TGCGCCAGCAGCCACAACCTCATGAACACTGAAGCTTTCTTT.

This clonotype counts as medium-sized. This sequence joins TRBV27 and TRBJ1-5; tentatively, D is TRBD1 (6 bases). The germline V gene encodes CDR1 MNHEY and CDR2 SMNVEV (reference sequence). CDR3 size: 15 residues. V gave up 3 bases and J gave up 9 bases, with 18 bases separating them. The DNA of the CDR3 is TGTGCCAGCAGTTTGAGTTTGGCAGGGGTTGGGCCCCAGCATTTT. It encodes CASSLSLAGVGPQHF.

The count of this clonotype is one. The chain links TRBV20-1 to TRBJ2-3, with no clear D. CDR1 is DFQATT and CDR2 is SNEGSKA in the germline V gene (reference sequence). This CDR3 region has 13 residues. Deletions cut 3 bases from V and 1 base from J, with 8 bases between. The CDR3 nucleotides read TGCAGTGCTAGCCTAGTGGGCACAGATACGCAGTATTTT. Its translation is CSASLVGTDTQYF.

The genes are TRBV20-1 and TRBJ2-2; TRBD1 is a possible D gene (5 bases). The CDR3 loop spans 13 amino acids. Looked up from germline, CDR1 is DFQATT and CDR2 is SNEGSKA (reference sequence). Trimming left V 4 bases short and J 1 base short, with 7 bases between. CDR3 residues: CSATRGNTGELFF. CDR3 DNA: TGCAGTGCTACAAGGGGGAACACCGGGGAGCTGTTTTTT.

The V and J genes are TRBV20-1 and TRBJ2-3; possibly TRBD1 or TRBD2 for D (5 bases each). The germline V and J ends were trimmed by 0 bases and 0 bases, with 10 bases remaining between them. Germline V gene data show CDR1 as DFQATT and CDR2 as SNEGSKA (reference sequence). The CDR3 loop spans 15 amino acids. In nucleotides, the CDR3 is TGCAGTGCTAGAGATTGGGGGTCCAGCACAGATACGCAGTATTTT. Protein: CSARDWGSSTDTQYF.

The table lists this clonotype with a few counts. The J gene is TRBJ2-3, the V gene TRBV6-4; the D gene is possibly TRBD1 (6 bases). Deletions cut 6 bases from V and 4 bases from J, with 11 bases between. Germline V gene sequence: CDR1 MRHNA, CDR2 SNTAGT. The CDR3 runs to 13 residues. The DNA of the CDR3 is TGTGCCAGCAGCAGACAGGCCGCAGATACGCAGTATTTT. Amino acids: CASSRQAADTQYF.

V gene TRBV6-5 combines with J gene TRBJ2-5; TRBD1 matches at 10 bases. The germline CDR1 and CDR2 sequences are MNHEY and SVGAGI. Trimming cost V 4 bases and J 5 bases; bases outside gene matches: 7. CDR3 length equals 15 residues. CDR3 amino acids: CASSLTGGAWETQYF. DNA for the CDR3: TGTGCCAGCAGTTTGACAGGGGGCGCTTGGGAGACCCAGTACTTC.

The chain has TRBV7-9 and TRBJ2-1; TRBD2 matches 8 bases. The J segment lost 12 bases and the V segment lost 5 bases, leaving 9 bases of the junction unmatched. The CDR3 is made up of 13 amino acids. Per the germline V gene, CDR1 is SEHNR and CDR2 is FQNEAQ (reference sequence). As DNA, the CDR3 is TGTGCCAGCAGCCAGAACCTAGGACTAGCGCAGTTCTTC. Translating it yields CASSQNLGLAQFF.

The CDR3 DNA follows: TGTGCCAGCAGCCAAACTAGTACTTATACGCAGTATTTT. This gives the protein CASSQTSTYTQYF. V usage is TRBV7-9 and J usage is TRBJ2-3; TRBD2 is a possible D gene (5 bases). V lost 5 bases and J lost 7, with 13 bases in between. Looked up from germline, CDR1 is SEHNR and CDR2 is FQNEAQ (reference sequence). The CDR3 runs 13 residues.

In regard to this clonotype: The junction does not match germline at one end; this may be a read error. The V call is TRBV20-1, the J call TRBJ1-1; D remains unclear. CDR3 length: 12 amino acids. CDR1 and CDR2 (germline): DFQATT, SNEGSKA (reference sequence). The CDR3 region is CSARVGNTGAFF. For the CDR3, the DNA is TGCAGTGCTAGAGTCGGGAACACTGGAGCTTTCTTT.

The CDR3 loop is CSAATQTNTEAFF. CDR3 sequence (DNA): TGCAGTGCAGCGACACAAACTAACACTGAAGCTTTCTTT. This chain connects TRBV20-1 to TRBJ1-1; D remains ambiguous. The length of the CDR3 is 13 residues. Trimming shortened V by 6 bases and J by 2 bases, and 13 bases separated the two germline ends. Germline CDR1 and CDR2: DFQATT and SNEGSKA (reference sequence).